Shown below are 25 T cell receptor beta chains from a single sample sequenced in a study of blood T cell repertoires in COVID-19. Method: immunoSEQ multiplex PCR; TCRdb's copy keeps in-frame clones and lacks some. The sample holds roughly 200,000 clones, over 75% seen once. The sequencing sample was made of peripheral blood. The receptors shown here come from a man between 60 and 70 years old with acute or convalescent COVID-19.

J is TRBJ1-6 and V is TRBV9; no clear D. Germline CDR1 is SGDLS and CDR2 is YYNGEE. The CDR3 is 14 residues long. The V end was cut by 4 bases, the J end by 4 bases, with 9 bases between. The CDR3 region is CASSPRDYNSPLHF. CDR3 DNA sequence: TGTGCCAGCAGCCCTCGGGATTATAATTCACCCCTCCACTTT.

The genes are TRBV3-1 (or the pseudogene TRBV3-2) and TRBJ1-3; D gene unclear. Germline V lookup: CDR1 LGHDT, CDR2 YNNKEL (reference sequence). Trimming stripped 1 base from V and 4 bases from J, with 5 bases between. This CDR3 region has 13 residues. The CDR3, as DNA: TGTGCCAGCAGCCAAGTCGAGGGAAACACCATATATTTT. Residues: CASSQVEGNTIYF.

This chain connects TRBV7-9 to TRBJ2-7; 8 positions match TRBD2. This CDR3 spans 15 amino acids. Germline CDR1 is SEHNR and CDR2 is FQNEAQ (reference sequence). The V segment lost 5 bases and the J segment 0 bases; nucleotides outside the gene matches: 6. This chain's CDR3 is CASSRSGRDSYEQYF. Here the CDR3 DNA reads TGTGCCAGCAGCCGCTCCGGGAGGGACTCCTACGAGCAGTACTTC.

This chain joins TRBV6-5 and TRBJ2-7; D gene unclear. V was pared by 8 bases and J by 5 bases, with 16 bases between. Germline lookup yields CDR1 MNHEY and CDR2 SVGAGI. The CDR3 contains 13 residues. CDR3 sequence reads: CASLSASFHEQYF. The DNA of the CDR3 is TGTGCCAGCTTATCCGCTAGTTTCCACGAGCAGTACTTC.

CDR3: CARSLTSGNPYEQYF. The CDR3 nucleotides read TGTGCCAGAAGCCTGACTAGCGGGAACCCCTACGAGCAGTACTTC. The V call is TRBV5-3, the J call TRBJ2-7; 11 bases match TRBD2. TRBV5-3 falls under the ORF class, with uncertain function. V shed 4 bases, J shed 2 bases, and the junction held 5 bases outside the gene matches. The CDR3 is 15 amino acids.

V gene TRBV6-6 combines with J gene TRBJ2-3; TRBD2 matches at 12 bases. The length of the CDR3 is 17 residues. The germline gives CDR1 MNHNY, CDR2 SVGAGI (reference sequence). With V trimmed by 5 bases and J by 2 bases, 8 bases remained unmatched. The CDR3 sequence is CASSLRTSGTFTDTQYF. The CDR3 nucleotides are TGTGCCAGCAGTCTTAGGACTAGCGGGACCTTCACAGATACGCAGTATTTT.

The chain recombines TRBV28 with TRBJ1-1; D possibly corresponds to TRBD1 (5 bases). Trimming stripped 2 bases from V and 5 bases from J, with 6 bases between. The CDR3 loop spans 12 amino acids. CDR1 MDHEN and CDR2 SYDVKM come from the germline V gene. CDR3 in amino acids: CASSLQGTEAFF. Here the CDR3 DNA reads TGTGCCAGCAGTTTACAGGGAACTGAAGCTTTCTTT.

The chain employs TRBV4-1 and TRBJ1-5; possibly TRBD1 for D (5 bases). V was shortened by 1 base and J by 1 base, with 14 bases between the two germline ends. The CDR3 is 17 amino acids. Germline CDR1 is MGHRA and CDR2 is YSYEKL. In DNA form, the CDR3 reads TGCGCCAGCAGCCAAGGTTATAGGGGCGCCAGCAATCAGCCCCAGCATTTT. Translated, it gives CASSQGYRGASNQPQHF.

V gene TRBV6-5 combines with J gene TRBJ2-3; maybe TRBD2 (6 bases). Trimming took off 2 bases at V and 4 bases at J, with 13 bases between the two ends. CDR3 length: 15 amino acids. Germline V gene sequence: CDR1 MNHEY, CDR2 SVGAGI. The CDR3 protein is CASSYGGKGSDTQYF. The CDR3 DNA sequence: TGTGCCAGCAGTTACGGCGGGAAGGGTTCAGATACGCAGTATTTT.

The CDR3 reads CASSSLRGTNEKLFF. CDR3 in DNA: TGTGCCAGCAGTTCCCTCAGGGGGACTAATGAAAAACTGTTTTTT. This chain links TRBV6-7 with TRBJ1-4; 7 nucleotides line up with TRBD1. TRBV6-7 is flagged as an ORF with uncertain function. The CDR3 covers 15 residues. Trimming at V came to 4 bases and at J to 2 bases, leaving 4 bases not matched to a gene.

The CDR3 nucleotides are TGTGCCAGCAGTTTAAGGGGGAGAGGAGAGACCCAGTACTTC. It specifies CASSLRGRGETQYF. The V gene is TRBV28, the J gene TRBJ2-5; a weak D match, TRBD1 (6 bases). Germline assignment: CDR1 MDHEN and CDR2 SYDVKM. Trimming pared 2 bases from V and 4 bases from J, leaving 11 bases between. This CDR3 region has 14 residues. Full variable domain (remainder filled in from reference TRBV28 and TRBJ2-5): DVKVTQSSRYLVKRTGEKVFLECVQDMDHENMFWYRQDPGLGLRLIYFSYDVKMKEKGDIPEGYSVSREKKERFSLILESASTNQTSMYLCASSLRGRGETQYFGPGTRLLVL.

This chain connects TRBV6-6 to TRBJ2-1; 7 bases are a match to TRBD2. The germline CDR1 and CDR2 sequences are MNHNY and SVGAGI (reference sequence). This CDR3 contains 12 residues. The V segment lost 3 bases and the J segment 16 bases; nucleotides outside the gene matches: 9. This chain's CDR3 is CASSYPRLAPFF. The CDR3 DNA reads as TGTGCCAGCAGTTATCCGCGACTAGCCCCTTTCTTC.

The V and J genes are TRBV19 and TRBJ1-3; D might be TRBD1 (6 bases). Trimming cost V 6 bases and J 2 bases, with 20 bases left between them. CDR1 and CDR2 from the germline V gene are LNHDA and SQIVND (reference sequence). The CDR3 loop spans 17 amino acids. As DNA, the CDR3 is TGTGCCAGTAGGGATGACAGGCCCCGACTTGCTGGAAACACCATATATTTT. Translation: CASRDDRPRLAGNTIYF.

This clone was seen only once. V and J are TRBV19 and TRBJ2-3, with 7 bases identical to TRBD1. This CDR3 is 19 amino acids long. The germline V gene has CDR1 LNHDA and CDR2 SQIVND (reference sequence). J gave up 4 bases and V 3 bases, and 19 bases lay outside the gene matches. The CDR3 region is CASSIKPARWDSPSDTQYF. As DNA, the CDR3 is TGTGCCAGTAGTATCAAACCAGCCCGGTGGGACAGTCCGTCAGATACGCAGTATTTT. The variable domain in full, completed from reference TRBV19 and TRBJ2-3, reads DGGITQSPKYLFRKEGQNVTLSCEQNLNHDAMYWYRQDPGQGLRLIYYSQIVNDFQKGDIAEGYSVSREKKESFPLTVTSAQKNPTAFYLCASSIKPARWDSPSDTQYFGPGTRLTVL.

This clone turned up a few times. This chain connects TRBV18 to TRBJ2-2, with 9 nucleotides matching TRBD1. Germline V gives CDR1 KGHSH, CDR2 LQKENI. CDR3 length equals 16 residues. With 5 bases clipped from V and 4 bases from J, the junction kept 8 bases outside the gene matches. Here the CDR3 reads CASSSSGTGSTGELFF. In DNA, the CDR3 is TGTGCCAGCTCATCTTCCGGGACAGGGTCCACCGGGGAGCTGTTTTTT.

The chain uses TRBV12-3 or TRBV12-4 and TRBJ1-1; TRBD1 might be the D (6 bases). CDR3 size: 13 residues. Trimming removed 6 bases from V and 1 base from J, with 9 bases in between. The CDR3 protein is CASSYRENTEAFF. CDR3 nucleotides: TGTGCCAGCAGCTACAGGGAGAACACTGAAGCTTTCTTT.

The chain employs TRBV3-1 (or the pseudogene TRBV3-2) and TRBJ2-7, with no clear D. There are 11 residues in the CDR3. V lost 2 bases to trimming and J lost 5 bases, with 4 bases between them. Germline V CDR1 and CDR2: LGHDT, YNNKEL (reference sequence). The CDR3 region has the DNA TGTGCCAGCAGCCAACAGGACGAGCAGTACTTC. It translates to CASSQQDEQYF.

This chain uses TRBV7-2 with TRBJ2-7, with 8 bases aligning to TRBD2. Germline CDR1 is SGHTA and CDR2 is FQGNSA. With V trimmed by 4 bases and J by 1 base, 9 bases remained unmatched. This CDR3 contains 16 residues. The CDR3 loop reads CASSSPGREASYEQYF. As DNA, the CDR3 is TGTGCCAGCAGCTCCCCCGGGCGGGAGGCATCCTACGAGCAGTACTTC.

The rearrangement joins TRBV4-1 to TRBJ2-3; 7 bases line up with TRBD1. The CDR3 sequence is 13 residues long. The germline V gene has CDR1 MGHRA and CDR2 YSYEKL. The V gene end was trimmed by 0 bases and the J gene end by 10 bases; junction bases not matched to a gene: 4. The CDR3 DNA follows: TGCGCCAGCAGCCAAGATCAGGGGGACCCGCAGTATTTT. It is translated as CASSQDQGDPQYF.

This sequence joins TRBV5-5 and TRBJ2-5; D not certain. Trimming removed 2 bases from V and 5 bases from J, with 10 bases in between. The V gene's germline CDR1 is SGHKS and CDR2 YYEKEE (reference sequence). The CDR3 consists of 13 residues. The CDR3 is CASSLYGSETQYF. CDR3 nucleotides: TGTGCCAGCAGCTTATACGGGTCCGAGACCCAGTACTTC.

The V call is TRBV7-9, the J call TRBJ1-4; D is perhaps TRBD1 (6 bases). Germline CDR1 SEHNR, CDR2 FQNEAQ (reference sequence). Trimming took off 1 base at V and 15 bases at J, with 18 bases between the two ends. The CDR3 extends over 14 amino acids. In DNA form, the CDR3 reads TGTGCCAGCAGCTTAGACAGGGAGGGCAACTATATGTTTTTT. Translated, it gives CASSLDREGNYMFF.

The V and J genes are TRBV4-3 and TRBJ1-2, with TRBD1 identical over 9 bases. J lost 4 bases, V lost 1 base, and 13 bases had no gene match. This CDR3 spans 18 amino acids. Germline CDR1 reads LGHNA; CDR2 reads YSLEER. DNA for the CDR3: TGCGCCAGCAGCCAAGTCGGGACAGGGAGGGCCACCAGCTATGGCTACACCTTC. Translated, it gives CASSQVGTGRATSYGYTF.

This chain connects TRBV6-5 to TRBJ2-7; possibly TRBD2 for D (5 bases). CDR3 length: 13 residues. V shed 10 bases and J shed 3 bases, with 16 bases lying between them. CDR1 and CDR2 (germline): MNHEY, SVGAGI. The chain's CDR3 is CATVISGNYEQYF. CDR3 sequence (DNA): TGTGCCACCGTGATATCGGGGAACTACGAGCAGTACTTC.

V is TRBV5-8 and J is TRBJ2-7; 10 positions agree with TRBD1. The CDR3 is 15 residues long. V trimming: 2 bases; J trimming: 4 bases; junction bases outside the gene matches: 6. CDR1 and CDR2 from the germline V gene are SGHTS and YDEGEE. The CDR3 DNA reads as TGTGCCAGCAGCTTAACCGGGACAGGGGATTACGAGCAGTACTTC. This sequence encodes CASSLTGTGDYEQYF.

The chain is built from TRBV4-3 and TRBJ2-2, with 13 bases identical to TRBD2. Germline V gives CDR1 LGHNA, CDR2 YSLEER. The CDR3 has 16 residues. Trimming cost V 1 base and J 4 bases; bases outside gene matches: 0. The CDR3 coding sequence is TGCGCCAGCAGCCAAGGGACTAGCGGGAGCACCGGGGAGCTGTTTTTT. Protein sequence: CASSQGTSGSTGELFF.